The following is a T cell receptor (beta chain) sequence with its context. The sample comes from a study of blood T cell repertoires in COVID-19. The wider study: Researchers got acute and convalescent COVID-19 samples from the United States, Italy and Spain. PBMCs, B-cell-depleted T cells, or T cells were the source of the cDNA or gDNA that made up the material.

The participants were between roughly 18 and 100 years old and came from 20 to 30 US areas. Germline CDR1 and CDR2: SNHLY and FYNNEI. This CDR3 comprises 14 residues. The V segment lost 8 bases and the J segment 7 bases; nucleotides outside the gene matches: 12. Produced via immunoSEQ multiplex PCR; TCRdb's table is partial and in-frame only. In the table there are just over 250,000 clones, about 86% of which are singletons. This sequence originates from a man younger than 45 with acute COVID-19. The J gene is TRBJ1-2, the V gene TRBV2; 8 bases are a match to TRBD1. Sequencing used PBMCs or T cells enriched from blood (not recorded which). CDR3 amino acids: CASGTDRGLVGYTF. CDR3 in DNA: TGTGCCAGCGGTACTGACAGGGGTTTGGTTGGCTACACCTTC.